This T cell receptor beta chain was sequenced in a study of blood T cell repertoires in COVID-19. Study context: Sample material is recorded as cDNA or gDNA derived from T cells, B-cell-depleted T cells, or PBMCs.

TCRdb's copy holds only in-frame clones and misses some; the assay was immunoSEQ multiplex PCR. The sample has 130,000 to 150,000 clones; over 70% are singletons. This CDR3 has 18 residues. Unmatched junction bases numbered 6, after V lost 3 bases and J lost 0 bases. Germline V CDR1 and CDR2: SGHVS, FQNEAQ. This chain joins TRBV7-8 and TRBJ2-3, with 13 bases matching TRBD2. The TCR was taken from an elderly man with acute or convalescent COVID-19. Sample: peripheral blood. The CDR3 region is CASSFAGTSGASTDTQYF. In DNA form, the CDR3 reads TGTGCCAGCAGCTTCGCCGGGACTAGCGGGGCTAGCACAGATACGCAGTATTTT. The entire variable domain, with the rest obtained from reference TRBV7-8 and TRBJ2-3, is as follows: GAGVSQSPRYKVAKRGQDVALRCDPISGHVSLFWYQQALGQGPEFLTYFQNEAQLDKSGLPSDRFFAERPEGSVSTLKIQRTQQEDSAVYLCASSFAGTSGASTDTQYFGPGTRLTVL.